This TCR beta chain was observed in a study of naive and memory T cell subsets. Blood and skin TCR RNA was reverse transcribed with alpha and beta constant primers. TCRdb re-analysed the 5' RACE reads in MiXCR, keeping a single row per CDR3 protein. The sample gives 20,000 to 30,000 distinct CDR3 sequences, around 21% of which show up once; about 1.7% is in the top ten. This clonotype was found a few times. Whole blood, 2.5 ml, came from adult healthy volunteers. This CDR3 has 16 amino acids. The V segment lost 3 bases and the J segment 2 bases; nucleotides outside the gene matches: 7. Looked up from germline, CDR1 is SQVTM and CDR2 is ANQGSEA.

This chain joins TRBV29-1 and TRBJ2-6; 7 nucleotides match TRBD1. The receptor comes from a female donor in good health. CDR3 nucleotide sequence: TGCAGCGTTGAGGCGCAGGGGGTTCCTGGGGCCAACGTCCTGACTTTC. Translated, it gives CSVEAQGVPGANVLTF.